Detailed here is one T cell receptor (beta chain). The antigen it binds to is not known. Base qualities are not recorded, but no much larger clone differs from it by a single base. The data were obtained in a study of graft-versus-host responses after intestinal transplantation listed by TCRdb under 2021. For the study in its entirety: Multivisceral, liver-intestinal, or isolated intestinal transplants were received by the recipients. A cohort of about two dozen intestinal transplant recipients, including one retransplant, was enrolled, and a few patients lacking pretransplant specimens were excluded. After intestinal transplantation, graft-versus-host and host-versus-graft alloreactive T cell clones were followed in the graft, circulation and bone marrow using bulk TCR-beta CDR3 sequencing. Alloreactive clones were identified by sequencing pre-transplant mixed lymphocyte reaction products and comparing these products with unstimulated pre-transplant donor and recipient T cells. Rather than being sequenced by the commercial service, samples from three later patients were sequenced in-house on an Illumina MiSeq and processed with MiXCR. Donor T cell macrochimerism was defined as a peak of at least 4% donor T cells among recipient peripheral blood mononuclear cells. Every recipient was given anti-thymocyte globulin induction, followed by around three years of maintenance tacrolimus and steroids.

Blood samples were collected up to 4 times in the first month after transplant and then at least monthly when available. Library preparation used the immunoSEQ multiplex PCR assay. Adaptive Biotechnologies carried out high-throughput TCR-beta CDR3 sequencing of genomic DNA for most patients. In the authors' own workflow: Adaptive's ImmunoSEQ software was the source of the TCR sequencing data for 18 patients, while a few other patients were processed with MiXCR and VDJtools. CDR3 nucleotide sequences shared between donor and recipient were removed because their origin could not be assigned. Alloreactive clones required at least 2-fold expansion over unstimulated cells and minimum CFSE-low frequency of 0.002% (template counts) or 0.001% (read counts). A clone was considered mappable if detected in the sequenced pre-transplant spleen, lymph node, or MLR CFSE-low populations of the donor or recipient. Cumulative frequency of alloreactive clones was calculated as a percentage of all sequences weighted by copy number. This is the immuneACCESS table as TCRdb keeps it, with only in-frame sequences that have V and J called. A part of the clones is gone; compared with another copy, unresolved V genes explain less than half, and the rest is unexplained. V and J calls plus clone size are reproduced from that table; the DNA served to infer D and trimming. This sample comprises 45,000 to 55,000 clones, around 93% of them detected only once. The top ten constitute 5% to 7% of the sample.

Study-wide findings and limitations: Conclusions were limited by the relatively low number and heterogeneity of intestinal transplant patients. Early after transplant, declines in HvG clones were associated with peak levels of circulating GvH clones. GvH clones were found in recipient bone marrow, and some of the GvH clones appeared earlier in ileal mucosa or blood, which is consistent with an intestinal mucosal origin. Patients with donor T cell macrochimerism had high GvH to HvG T cell clonal ratios in their allografts.

Trimming takes 0 bases from V and 3 bases from J, and the germline ends sit 15 bases apart. There are 17 amino acids in the CDR3, from cysteine to phenylalanine inclusive. Of the read, only the CDR3 DNA is kept; its 51 bases are in frame from base 1. CDR1 MGHRA and CDR2 YSYEKL were looked up in the germline V gene. The rearrangement combines TRBV4-1 with TRBJ1-3, and TRBD1 may be the D gene, going by 5 matching bases. The source was PBMCs, collected 750 to 800 days after a first intestinal transplant, on the day of a second. This TCR was recovered from a human patient who received an intestinal transplant, so some T cells may come from the graft donor. The nucleotide sequence is given as TGCGCCAGCAGCCAAGACGAAAGGGGTTTTGTTGGAAACACCATATATTTT. Its translation is CASSQDERGFVGNTIYF.